Shown below are 8 T cell receptor beta chains from a single sample sequenced in a study of blood T cell repertoires in COVID-19 (dated by TCRdb to between 2020 and 2021). The library was built by means of the immunoSEQ multiplex PCR assay. TCRdb mirrors the immuneACCESS table, restricted to in-frame sequences. Some clones are absent from its copies; in checked studies, under half trace to an unresolved V gene, and the reason for the others is unknown. The sample has roughly 47,000 clones on record, about 90% of them singletons. In total, the top ten clones hold about 7.5% of the sample. The source material was peripheral blood. Receptors were obtained from a man aged 50 or older with acute or convalescent COVID-19.

The chain uses TRBV10-3 and TRBJ1-1; D might be TRBD1 (6 bases). Germline V gene lookup returns CDR1 ENHRY and CDR2 SYGVKD. Trimming stripped 7 bases from V and 3 bases from J, with 12 bases between. This CDR3 has 13 residues. CDR3 sequence (DNA): TGTGCCATCACCCAACAGGGAGACACTGAAGCTTTCTTT. As protein: CAITQQGDTEAFF.

This clone was observed once. The rearrangement joins TRBV19 to TRBJ2-7; possibly TRBD2 for D (5 bases). Per the germline V gene, CDR1 is LNHDA and CDR2 is SQIVND (reference sequence). CDR3 length equals 15 residues. V was shortened by 6 bases and J by 2 bases, with 17 bases between the two germline ends. This CDR3 is CASREAVEPPYEQYF. DNA of the CDR3: TGTGCCAGTAGGGAGGCCGTTGAGCCCCCCTACGAGCAGTACTTC.

This chain uses TRBV5-3 with TRBJ1-6; 8 bases map to TRBD1. TRBV5-3 has ORF status, its function being uncertain. Trimming at V came to 5 bases and at J to 6 bases, leaving 13 bases not matched to a gene. CDR3 length: 17 residues. CDR3 in amino acids: CARRSVLLTGGNSPLHF. The CDR3 nucleotides are TGTGCCAGAAGAAGCGTTTTATTAACAGGGGGTAATTCACCCCTCCACTTT.

This chain uses TRBV6-5 with TRBJ1-5, with D possibly TRBD1 on 5 matching bases. Trimming took 3 bases from V and 2 from J, leaving 11 bases between them. Looked up from germline, CDR1 is MNHEY and CDR2 is SVGAGI. CDR3 length equals 15 residues. The CDR3 reads CASSYGGGGNQPQHF. DNA for the CDR3: TGTGCCAGCAGTTATGGGGGAGGAGGCAATCAGCCCCAGCATTTT.

The chain carries TRBV9 and TRBJ1-6; 8 bases match TRBD1. The CDR3 extends over 14 amino acids. The germline V gene has CDR1 SGDLS and CDR2 YYNGEE. The junction had 1 base not matched to a gene; V was cut back by 3 bases and J by 5 bases. The chain's CDR3 is CASSEQGDNSPLHF. For the CDR3, the DNA is TGTGCCAGCAGCGAACAGGGGGATAATTCACCCCTCCACTTT.

The chain employs TRBV27 and TRBJ1-1; TRBD1 is a possible D gene (5 bases). V was pared by 4 bases and J by 7 bases, with 16 bases between. Germline V gives CDR1 MNHEY, CDR2 SMNVEV (reference sequence). The CDR3 is 14 amino acids. The DNA of the CDR3 is TGTGCCAGCAGTTCGACAGCTCAGTCAGGTGAAGCTTTCTTT. As protein: CASSSTAQSGEAFF.

V gene TRBV6-5 combines with J gene TRBJ1-3; no reliable D call. Trimming stripped 0 bases from V and 4 bases from J, with 10 bases between. The length of the CDR3 is 15 residues. Germline CDR1 is MNHEY and CDR2 is SVGAGI. The CDR3 loop reads CASSYSNSQGNTIYF. The DNA of the CDR3 is TGTGCCAGCAGTTACTCGAATTCGCAGGGAAACACCATATATTTT.

This sequence joins TRBV6-6 and TRBJ2-5, with 7 bases identical to TRBD1. V shed 6 bases, J shed 1 base, and the junction held 5 bases outside the gene matches. Germline loops: CDR1 MNHNY, CDR2 SVGAGI (reference sequence). CDR3 size: 14 residues. The CDR3 nucleotides read TGTGCCAGCAGCACACAGGGGATCCAAGAGACCCAGTACTTC. It is translated as CASSTQGIQETQYF.